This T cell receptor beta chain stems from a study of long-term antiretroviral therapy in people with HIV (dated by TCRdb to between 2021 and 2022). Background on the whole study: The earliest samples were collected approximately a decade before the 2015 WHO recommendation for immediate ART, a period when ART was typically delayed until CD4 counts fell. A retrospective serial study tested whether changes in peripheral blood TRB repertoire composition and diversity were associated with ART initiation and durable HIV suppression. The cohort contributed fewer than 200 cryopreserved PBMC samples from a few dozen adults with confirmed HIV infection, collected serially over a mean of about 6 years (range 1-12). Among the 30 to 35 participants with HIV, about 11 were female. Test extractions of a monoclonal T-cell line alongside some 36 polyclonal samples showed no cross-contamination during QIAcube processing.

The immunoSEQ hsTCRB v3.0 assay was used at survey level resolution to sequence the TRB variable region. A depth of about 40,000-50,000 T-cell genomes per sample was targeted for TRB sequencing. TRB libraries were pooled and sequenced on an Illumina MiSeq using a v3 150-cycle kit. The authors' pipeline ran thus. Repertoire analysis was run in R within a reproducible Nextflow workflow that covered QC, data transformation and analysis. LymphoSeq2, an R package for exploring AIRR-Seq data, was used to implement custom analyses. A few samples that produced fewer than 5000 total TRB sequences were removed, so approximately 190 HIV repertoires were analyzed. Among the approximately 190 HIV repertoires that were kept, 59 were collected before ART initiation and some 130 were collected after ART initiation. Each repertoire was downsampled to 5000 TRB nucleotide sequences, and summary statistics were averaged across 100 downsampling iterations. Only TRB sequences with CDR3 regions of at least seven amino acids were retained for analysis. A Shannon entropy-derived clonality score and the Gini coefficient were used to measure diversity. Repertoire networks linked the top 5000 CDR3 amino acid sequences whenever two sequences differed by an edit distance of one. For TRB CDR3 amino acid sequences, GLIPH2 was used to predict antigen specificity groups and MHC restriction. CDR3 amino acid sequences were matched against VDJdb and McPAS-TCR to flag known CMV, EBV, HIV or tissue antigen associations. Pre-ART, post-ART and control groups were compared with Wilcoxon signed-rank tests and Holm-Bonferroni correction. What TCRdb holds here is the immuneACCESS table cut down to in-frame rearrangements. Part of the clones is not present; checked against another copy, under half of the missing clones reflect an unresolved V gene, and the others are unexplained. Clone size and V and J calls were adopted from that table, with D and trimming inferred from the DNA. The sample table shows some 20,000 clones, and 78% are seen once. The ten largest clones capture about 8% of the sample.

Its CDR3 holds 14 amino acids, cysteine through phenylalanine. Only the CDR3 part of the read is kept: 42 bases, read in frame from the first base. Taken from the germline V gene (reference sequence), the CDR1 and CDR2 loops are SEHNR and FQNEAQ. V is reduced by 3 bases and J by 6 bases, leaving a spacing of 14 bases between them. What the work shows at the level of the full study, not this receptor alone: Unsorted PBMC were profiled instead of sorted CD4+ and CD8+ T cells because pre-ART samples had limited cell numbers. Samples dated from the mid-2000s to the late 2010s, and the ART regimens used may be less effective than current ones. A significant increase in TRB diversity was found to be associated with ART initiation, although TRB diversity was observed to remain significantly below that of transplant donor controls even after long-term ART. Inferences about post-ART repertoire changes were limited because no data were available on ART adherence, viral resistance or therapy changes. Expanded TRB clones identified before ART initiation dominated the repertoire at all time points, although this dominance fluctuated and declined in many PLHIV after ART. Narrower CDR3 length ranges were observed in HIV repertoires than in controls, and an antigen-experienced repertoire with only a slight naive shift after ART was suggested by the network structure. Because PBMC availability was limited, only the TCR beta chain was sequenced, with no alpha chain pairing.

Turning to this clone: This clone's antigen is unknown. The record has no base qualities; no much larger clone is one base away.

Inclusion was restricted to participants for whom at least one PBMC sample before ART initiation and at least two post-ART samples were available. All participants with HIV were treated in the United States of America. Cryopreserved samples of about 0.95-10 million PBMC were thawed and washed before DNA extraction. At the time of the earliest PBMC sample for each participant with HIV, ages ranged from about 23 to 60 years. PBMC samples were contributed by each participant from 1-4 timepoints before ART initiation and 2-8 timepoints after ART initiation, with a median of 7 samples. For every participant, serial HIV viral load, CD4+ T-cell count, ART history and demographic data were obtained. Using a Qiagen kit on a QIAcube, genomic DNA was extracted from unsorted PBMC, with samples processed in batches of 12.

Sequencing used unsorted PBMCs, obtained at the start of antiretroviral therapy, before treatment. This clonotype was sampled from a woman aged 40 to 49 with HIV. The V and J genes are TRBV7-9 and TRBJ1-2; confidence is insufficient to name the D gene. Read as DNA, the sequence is TGTGCCAGCAGCTTCCCGGTAGCGGAGGATGGCTACACCTTC. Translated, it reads CASSFPVAEDGYTF.